This TCR beta chain was sequenced during a study of radiation and T cells in renal cell carcinoma. At the level of the study: Nephrectomy followed 15 Gy stereotactic body radiation by 4 weeks.

The time point here: baseline pretreatment blood. Specified treatment: 15 Gy SBRT to primary tumor, nephrectomy 4 weeks later. Serial blood draws occurred at baseline and 2 and 4 weeks post-SBRT. The tumor was a clear cell renal cell carcinoma. This clone was seen more than once but under ten times. What it recognizes is unknown. The protocol was immunoSEQ multiplex PCR, while the TCRdb copy is restricted to in-frame clones and leaves out a portion. Of 50,000 to 75,000 clones in the sample, over 70% are singletons; the top ten hold roughly 8%. Study results and limitations: From baseline, blood top tumor clonotypes peaked at 2 weeks post-radiation.

Germline loops: CDR1 GTSNPN, CDR2 SVGIG (reference sequence). V was clipped by 4 bases and J by 4 bases, with 21 bases between them. The CDR3 is 16 residues long. Sequencing was performed on blood, taken from a patient whose treatment included radiotherapy and nephrectomy. The source is a man aged 55 to 70 with renal cell carcinoma. The J gene is TRBJ2-3, the V gene TRBV30; no reliable D call. CDR3 coding DNA: TGTGCCTGGAATCCCTCCTGGCCGGGTCCCCCAGATACGCAGTATTTT. Translated, it gives CAWNPSWPGPPDTQYF.